This T cell receptor (beta chain) is from a study of T-cell reconstitution after alpha-beta-depleted transplantation in children. This clonotype was seen more than once but under ten times. Library preparation (for TCRbeta) was performed with unique molecular identifiers. TCRdb re-called the PCR reads through MiXCR, storing one row per CDR3 protein. The profile covers just under 550,000 distinct CDR3 sequences, with about 16% appearing a single time and 3.3% taken by the ten largest. This sequence originates from a human donor who donated a stem cell graft to a child with acute lymphoblastic leukemia. The sample here was PBMCs from the stem cell graft donor, taken from the stem cell graft.

The CDR3 region has the DNA TGCGCCAGCAGCCAAGAGTTAGCGGGAGGGCCGGGGTACGAGCAGTACTTC. Translated: CASSQELAGGPGYEQYF. The chain is built from TRBV4-1 and TRBJ2-7; 11 bases match TRBD2. Trimming took 0 bases from V and 4 from J; bases not matched to a gene: 8. This CDR3 region has 17 residues. Germline assignment: CDR1 MGHRA and CDR2 YSYEKL.